One and the same sample provided the 16 T cell receptor beta chains below, sequenced in a study of cytomegalovirus exposure and HLA in healthy donors. Primers: 60 Vbeta forward and 13 Jbeta reverse. The protocol was immunoSEQ multiplex PCR, while the TCRdb copy is restricted to in-frame clones and leaves out a portion. The sample holds some 200,000 clones, 75% to 90% seen once. The specimen sequenced was PBMCs. These receptors came from a woman between 18 and 29 years old in good health and CMV-seronegative.

The chain is built from TRBV27 and TRBJ2-7, with a possible D match to TRBD2 (6 bases). Germline V gives CDR1 MNHEY, CDR2 SMNVEV (reference sequence). The V gene lost 2 bases and the J gene lost 6 bases, with 20 bases spanning the gap. This CDR3 has 16 amino acids. The DNA for the CDR3 is TGTGCCAGCAGTTTAACTACTAGCCCCCGGTCCCGCGAGCAGTACTTC. Translation: CASSLTTSPRSREQYF.

The chain couples TRBV29-1 to TRBJ2-3; a possible D gene is TRBD1 (6 bases). Per the germline V gene, CDR1 is SQVTM and CDR2 is ANQGSEA. V was clipped by 3 bases and J by 2 bases, with 21 bases between them. The CDR3 is made up of 17 amino acids. The CDR3: CSVDSIDRRDLTDTQYF. In DNA form, the CDR3 reads TGCAGCGTTGACTCGATAGACAGGCGCGACCTCACAGATACGCAGTATTTT.

Regarding this clone: This same CDR3 is encoded by further DNA sequences in the sample. The chain has TRBV4-1 and TRBJ2-7; perhaps TRBD2 as D (6 bases). The CDR3 contains 15 residues. Trimming cost V 1 base and J 1 base, with 11 bases left between them. The germline V gene has CDR1 MGHRA and CDR2 YSYEKL. The CDR3 nucleotides read TGCGCCAGCAGCCAAGCTGCGGGGCAATCCTACGAGCAGTACTTC. It translates to CASSQAAGQSYEQYF.

The chain links TRBV19 to TRBJ2-7; 8 bases align to TRBD2. Trimming removed 6 bases from V and 5 bases from J; junction bases left unmatched: 6. This CDR3 has 13 residues. CDR1 and CDR2 (germline): LNHDA, SQIVND (reference sequence). The CDR3 here is CASRNGRVNEQYF. The CDR3 DNA follows: TGTGCCAGTAGGAACGGGAGGGTTAACGAGCAGTACTTC.

This clone was seen only a few times. The chain couples TRBV9 to TRBJ2-5; 7 bases agree with TRBD1. The CDR3 is made up of 15 amino acids. V was clipped by 4 bases and J by 2 bases; unmatched bases: 8. Germline V gives CDR1 SGDLS, CDR2 YYNGEE. This CDR3 is CASSPQGLVQETQYF. CDR3 coding DNA: TGTGCCAGCAGCCCACAGGGGCTAGTGCAAGAGACCCAGTACTTC.

The chain combines TRBV6-1 with TRBJ1-6, with D perhaps TRBD1 (5 bases). V was cut by 6 bases and J by 6 bases, with 15 bases left in between. This CDR3 is 15 amino acids long. The germline V gene has CDR1 MNHNS and CDR2 SASEGT. In DNA, the CDR3 is TGTGCCAGCAGGTTCCGGCAGGGCTTTAATTCACCCCTCCACTTT. Translation gives CASRFRQGFNSPLHF.

This CDR3 is CASSQVSTTYEQYF. In DNA form, the CDR3 reads TGCGCCAGCAGCCAAGTTTCTACTACCTACGAGCAGTACTTC. The V gene is TRBV4-1, the J gene TRBJ2-7; no reliable D call. The CDR3 is 14 amino acids. Between the trimmed V and J ends, which lost 1 base and 2 bases, there was a span of 9 bases. Looked up from germline, CDR1 is MGHRA and CDR2 is YSYEKL.

This chain uses TRBV5-1 with TRBJ1-6; D unresolved. Germline CDR1 SGHRS, CDR2 YFSETQ. Trimming cost V 4 bases and J 7 bases, with 9 bases left between them. This CDR3 region has 13 residues. The CDR3 DNA follows: TGCGCCAGCAGCGCGACACAGAATTCACCCCTCCACTTT. Protein: CASSATQNSPLHF.

This chain connects TRBV6-1 to TRBJ2-5, with D perhaps TRBD2 (6 bases). The DNA end is a closer match to TRBJ2-7, so the J assignment may be wrong. This CDR3 is built from 15 residues. The germline V gene encodes CDR1 MNHNS and CDR2 SASEGT. The CDR3 DNA follows: TGTGCCAGCAGTGTTGGAGGGTACAGTCTCTACGAGCAGTACTTC. The encoded protein is CASSVGGYSLYEQYF.

The chain joins TRBV5-4 to TRBJ2-1; 8 bases agree with TRBD2. The ends lost 0 bases at V and 1 base at J; junction bases unmatched: 9. The CDR3 length is 18 residues. Per the germline V gene, CDR1 is SGHNT and CDR2 is YYREEE (reference sequence). CDR3 loop: CASSLDRVREVSYNEQFF. The CDR3 DNA follows: TGTGCCAGCAGCTTGGATCGGGTGCGGGAGGTTTCCTACAATGAGCAGTTCTTC.

In nucleotides, the CDR3 is TGTGCCAGCAGCTTAAGAAGCGGACTGGGGAGCAATCAGCCCCAGCATTTT. The encoded protein is CASSLRSGLGSNQPQHF. The rearrangement uses TRBV7-3 and TRBJ1-5; D not resolved. V gave up 1 base and J gave up 1 base, with 14 bases separating them. The CDR3 runs 17 residues. Germline V lookup: CDR1 SGHTA, CDR2 FQGTGA.

The chain has TRBV7-3 and TRBJ2-1, with D possibly being TRBD1 (6 bases). Trimming took 1 base from V and 8 from J, leaving 12 bases between them. Germline CDR1 SGHTA, CDR2 FQGTGA. CDR3 size: 14 residues. CDR3 nucleotides: TGTGCCAGCAGCTTAATGTCAGGGGCGGATGAGCAGTTCTTC. Amino acids: CASSLMSGADEQFF.

The J gene is TRBJ2-1, the V gene TRBV4-2; D perhaps matches TRBD2 (6 bases). Trimming left V 5 bases short and J 12 bases short, with 23 bases between. This CDR3 comprises 15 residues. CDR1 LGHNA and CDR2 YNFKEQ come from the germline V gene. CDR3 loop: CASSYQDLSGRWQFF. Here the CDR3 DNA reads TGTGCCAGCAGCTACCAAGATCTCTCGGGGAGGTGGCAGTTCTTC.

This chain joins TRBV6-5 and TRBJ1-2; D possibly corresponds to TRBD1 (6 bases). The CDR3 runs to 14 residues. With 5 bases removed from V and 4 bases from J, the gap between germline ends came to 14 bases. Germline CDR1 reads MNHEY; CDR2 reads SVGAGI. CDR3 sequence: CASSARQDSYGYTF. CDR3 coding DNA: TGTGCCAGCAGTGCCCGACAGGACAGCTATGGCTACACCTTC.

The CDR3 spells CASNKMIGEETQYF. CDR3 bases: TGTGCCAGCAACAAAATGATAGGGGAAGAGACCCAGTACTTC. The chain is built from TRBV2 and TRBJ2-5; tentatively, D is TRBD1 (5 bases). V lost 7 bases to trimming and J lost 3 bases, with 15 bases between them. There are 14 residues in the CDR3. Looked up from germline, CDR1 is SNHLY and CDR2 is FYNNEI.

V and J are TRBV27 and TRBJ1-3, with 9 bases aligning to TRBD1. With V trimmed by 3 bases and J by 0 bases, 6 bases remained unmatched. CDR1 and CDR2 from the germline V gene are MNHEY and SMNVEV (reference sequence). This CDR3 is 17 amino acids long. Here the CDR3 DNA reads TGTGCCAGCAGTTTCGGGACAGGGCCAGGCTCTGGAAACACCATATATTTT. Encoded protein: CASSFGTGPGSGNTIYF.